The entry that follows covers one TCR beta chain sequence. Antigen: not known. The germline V and J ends were trimmed by 4 bases and 0 bases, with 11 bases remaining between them. CDR1 and CDR2 (germline): SGHDT, YYEEEE. The CDR3 contains 14 residues. Researchers ran the PCR with 60 Vbeta and 13 Jbeta primers. TCRdb's table, derived via immunoSEQ multiplex PCR, lists solely in-frame clones and lacks some. The data hold tens of thousands of clones, with over 60% observed a single time. These data are taken from a study of cytomegalovirus exposure and HLA in healthy donors. General study results and limits: Later analysis reportedly placed an Asian-associated ancestry cluster below the approximately 680-donor mean in N-insertions.

Sequenced input: PBMCs. The gene calls are TRBV5-6 and TRBJ2-7; D is possibly TRBD1 (5 bases). This TCR was sampled from a boy between 10 and 17 years old in good health and CMV-seropositive. DNA of the CDR3: TGTGCCAGCAGCGGACAATTAAGCTCCTACGAGCAGTACTTC. Its translation is CASSGQLSSYEQYF.